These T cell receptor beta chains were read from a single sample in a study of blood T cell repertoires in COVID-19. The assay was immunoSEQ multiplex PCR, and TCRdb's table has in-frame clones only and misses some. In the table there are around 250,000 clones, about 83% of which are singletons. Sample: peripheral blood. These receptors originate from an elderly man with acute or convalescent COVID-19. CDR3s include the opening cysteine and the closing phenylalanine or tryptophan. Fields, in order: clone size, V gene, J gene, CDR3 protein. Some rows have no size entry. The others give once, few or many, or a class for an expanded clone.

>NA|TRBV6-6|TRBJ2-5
CASSPRGKETQYF
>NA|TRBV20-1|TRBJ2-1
CSASGIAGGPYNEQFF
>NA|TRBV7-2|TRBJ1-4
CASRLDRVTNEKLFF
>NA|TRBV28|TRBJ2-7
CASRSPGQTYEQYF
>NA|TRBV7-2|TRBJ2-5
CASSLPAGQGKETQYF
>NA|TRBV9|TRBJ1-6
CASSVGESSYNSPLHF
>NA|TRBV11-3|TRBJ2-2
CASSLPGQGETGELFF
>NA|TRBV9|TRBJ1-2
CASSLSGGEGPFWPGYTF
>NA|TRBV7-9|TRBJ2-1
CASSPPGNEQFF
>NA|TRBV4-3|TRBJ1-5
CASSRATGQPQHF
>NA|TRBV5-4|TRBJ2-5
CASSPGDSQETQYF
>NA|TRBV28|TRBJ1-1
CASSSGQGAMAFF
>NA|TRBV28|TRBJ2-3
CASSLPRNPTDTQYF
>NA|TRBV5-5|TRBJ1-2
CASSHGTGRGGYTF
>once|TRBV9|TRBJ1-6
CASSVGGGVLESPLHF